The 10 T cell receptor beta chains in this list originate from one sample, sequenced in a study of T cell responses to AZD1222 COVID-19 vaccine. The protocol was immunoSEQ multiplex PCR, while the TCRdb copy is restricted to in-frame clones and leaves out a portion. This sample carries over 100,000 clones, about 86% of them seen once, and the ten largest clones take about 9.4%. Sequencing was performed on peripheral blood, taken on day 0 of AZD1222 vaccination. The receptors were gathered from an adult in good health.

The CDR3 sequence: CSVERASRYNEQFF. In nucleotides, the CDR3 is TGCAGCGTTGAAAGGGCTAGCCGATACAATGAGCAGTTCTTC. V gene TRBV29-1 combines with J gene TRBJ2-1; a weak D match, TRBD2 (5 bases). The V and J ends lost 2 bases and 4 bases respectively, with 12 bases between them. The germline gives CDR1 SQVTM, CDR2 ANQGSEA. CDR3 length: 14 residues.

This chain connects TRBV5-1 to TRBJ2-5; perhaps TRBD2 as D (6 bases). Germline V lookup: CDR1 SGHRS, CDR2 YFSETQ. The germline V and J ends were trimmed by 2 bases and 0 bases, with 8 bases remaining between them. This CDR3 is 14 amino acids long. The CDR3 loop is CASSFGDYQETQYF. The CDR3 DNA reads as TGCGCCAGCAGCTTTGGGGACTACCAAGAGACCCAGTACTTC.

This sequence joins TRBV27 and TRBJ1-5; possibly TRBD1 for D (5 bases). Trimming removed 2 bases from V and 6 bases from J, with 11 bases in between. CDR1 is MNHEY, CDR2 SMNVEV, per germline (reference sequence). This CDR3 has 14 residues. CDR3 nucleotide sequence: TGTGCCAGCAGTTTACGATGGGGGTTTCAGCCCCAGCATTTT. Protein: CASSLRWGFQPQHF.

The chain uses TRBV27 and TRBJ1-4, with 9 bases matching TRBD1. CDR1 is MNHEY, CDR2 SMNVEV, per germline (reference sequence). V trimming: 5 bases; J trimming: 7 bases; junction bases outside the gene matches: 11. The CDR3 loop spans 16 amino acids. CDR3 sequence: CASSPETGTGSEKLFF. As DNA, the CDR3 is TGTGCCAGCAGTCCTGAAACCGGGACAGGGAGTGAAAAACTGTTTTTT.

The genes are TRBV4-2 and TRBJ2-2; TRBD2 matches at 11 bases. Losses at the gene ends were 0 bases for V and 7 bases for J; bases not matched to a gene: 1. The CDR3 has 15 amino acids. Looked up from germline, CDR1 is LGHNA and CDR2 is YNFKEQ. CDR3: CASSQELAGGGELFF. CDR3 nucleotides: TGTGCCAGCAGCCAAGAGCTAGCGGGGGGCGGGGAGCTGTTTTTT.

V gene TRBV6-2 or TRBV6-3 combines with J gene TRBJ1-2; D call uncertain. The germline V gene has CDR1 MNHEY and CDR2 SVGEGT. The CDR3 contains 17 residues. The V and J ends lost 2 bases and 2 bases respectively, with 18 bases between them. The CDR3 reads CASSYLPSAGRNYGYTF. The CDR3 region has the DNA TGTGCCAGCAGTTACCTCCCTTCGGCAGGCCGAAACTATGGCTACACCTTC.

The chain couples TRBV5-1 to TRBJ2-7; the D gene is possibly TRBD1 (6 bases). This CDR3 has 14 residues. Germline V gene data show CDR1 as SGHRS and CDR2 as YFSETQ. Trimming left V 0 bases short and J 12 bases short, with 19 bases between. CDR3 residues: CASSLEGGRGPLYF. CDR3 DNA: TGCGCCAGCAGCTTGGAAGGGGGTAGGGGTCCGCTGTACTTC.

The chain links TRBV18 to TRBJ2-2; D not certain. The CDR3 contains 15 residues. Germline-derived CDR1 and CDR2 are KGHSH and LQKENI. The V and J ends lost 6 bases and 2 bases respectively, with 13 bases between them. The CDR3 spells CASSRTGDNTGELFF. The CDR3 coding sequence is TGTGCCAGCTCGCGAACTGGGGATAACACCGGGGAGCTGTTTTTT.

V usage is TRBV7-2 and J usage is TRBJ1-4, with unresolved D. V lost 2 bases and J 0 bases, leaving 7 bases between the germline ends. CDR1 is SGHTA, CDR2 FQGNSA, per germline. The length of the CDR3 is 15 residues. CDR3: CASSLYAATNEKLFF. In nucleotides, the CDR3 is TGTGCCAGCAGCTTATATGCAGCAACTAATGAAAAACTGTTTTTT.

The rearrangement links TRBV28 to TRBJ1-2; D is undetermined. Trimming took 5 bases from V and 8 from J, leaving 18 bases between them. The CDR3 spans 14 residues. Germline V gene lookup returns CDR1 MDHEN and CDR2 SYDVKM. CDR3 in amino acids: CASSRNSRLQGYTF. The CDR3 DNA sequence: TGTGCCAGCAGTCGAAATTCTAGGCTGCAAGGCTACACCTTC.